This T cell receptor (beta chain) originates from a study of blood T cells in healthy people across ages. The study, taken as a whole, reports: Higher diversity, along with more naive CD4+ cells, distinguished long-lived donors from aged donors. TCR beta diversity per million T cells fell roughly linearly with age.

This clonotype was seen ten or more times. The target antigen is unknown. Together with a sample-barcoded 5' primer, a J-beta primer mix was included in a second PCR lasting about 6 to 12 cycles. At least 3 million CDR3-containing paired-end reads were obtained per sample. From the 5' RACE reads, TCRdb called clonotypes with MiXCR, one entry per CDR3 protein. Here the sample spans 600,000 to 1,000,000 distinct CDR3 sequences, over 45% being singletons. CDR3 size: 14 residues. Trimming removed 8 bases at V and 3 bases at J, with 15 bases between. The germline V gene has CDR1 KGHSH and CDR2 LQKENI. This receptor was obtained from a man younger than 45 in good health. V gene TRBV18 combines with J gene TRBJ2-3, with D tentatively TRBD1 or TRBD2 (5 bases each). Sequencing input: blood. CDR3 loop: CASPIGTDTDTQYF. CDR3 nucleotides: TGTGCCAGCCCCATAGGGACGGATACAGATACGCAGTATTTT.